This TCR beta chain comes out of a study of cytomegalovirus exposure and HLA in healthy donors. This CDR3 spans 16 amino acids. Trimming pared 1 base from V and 0 bases from J, leaving 11 bases between. Germline V lookup: CDR1 SGHTA, CDR2 FQGNSA. Use of 60 Vbeta and 13 Jbeta primers characterized the PCR. The table came from immunoSEQ multiplex PCR; TCRdb's copy has only in-frame clones and leaves some out. There are some 97,000 clones in the sample; approximately 81% occur only once, and roughly 4% lies in the top ten. This clone has only one observation. Input material: PBMCs. The genes are TRBV7-2 and TRBJ2-3, with a tentative D call TRBD2 (6 bases). The origin of this receptor is a female donor in good health and CMV-seropositive. CDR3 DNA: TGTGCCAGCAGCTTAGGTAGCGGCATTAGCACAGATACGCAGTATTTT. This codes for CASSLGSGISTDTQYF.